The next 17 T cell receptor beta chains were all read from a single sample in a study of beta chain features in type 1 diabetes (dated by TCRdb to 2016 to 2018). Antigens of these TCRs are unknown. The library was prepared using the immunoSEQ multiplex PCR assay. The entire isolated RNA was reverse transcribed using the High Capacity cDNA Reverse Transcription Kit, and thus expressed TCRB transcripts were sequenced. What TCRdb holds here is the immuneACCESS table cut down to in-frame rearrangements. Part of the clones is not present; checked against another copy, under half of the missing clones reflect an unresolved V gene, and the others are unexplained. The sample records over 600,000 clones, around 12% of which are singletons. The ten largest clones capture roughly 0.11% of the sample. Broad study findings and their caveats: Type 1 diabetes patients showed a moderate but significant shortening of TCRB CDR3 length in all four CD4+ subsets.

Specimen: naive CD4+ T cells from blood. Explained via the paper, the cell subset or site label denotes: true naive CD4+ T cells. The origin of the receptors is a man aged 25 to 45 with type 1 diabetes.

This clone occurred once. The chain recombines TRBV19 with TRBJ1-1; 10 bases agree with TRBD1. The CDR3 has 13 residues. The germline V gene encodes CDR1 LNHDA and CDR2 SQIVND (reference sequence). With 7 bases clipped from V and 11 bases from J, the junction kept 10 bases outside the gene matches. CDR3: CASNNDRGLMAFF. The CDR3 DNA sequence: TGTGCCAGTAACAACGACAGGGGGCTTATGGCTTTCTTT.

CDR3: CASSTRGQGYEQYF. DNA of the CDR3: TGTGCCAGCAGCACTAGGGGCCAGGGCTACGAGCAGTACTTC. This sequence joins TRBV11-2 and TRBJ2-7; D possibly uses TRBD1 or TRBD2 (5 bases each). Germline V gene sequence: CDR1 SGHAT, CDR2 FQNNGV. The CDR3 extends over 14 amino acids. The ends were cut back, 5 bases at V and 3 bases at J, with 14 bases in the middle.

The chain has TRBV5-6 and TRBJ1-2; 10 bases are shared with TRBD1. CDR3 size: 15 residues. Losses at the gene ends were 2 bases for V and 8 bases for J; bases not matched to a gene: 9. Per the germline V gene, CDR1 is SGHDT and CDR2 is YYEEEE. The CDR3 here is CASSFYRDRGGGYTF. DNA of the CDR3: TGTGCCAGCAGCTTTTATCGGGACAGGGGAGGAGGCTACACCTTC.

The chain links TRBV9 to TRBJ2-7; perhaps TRBD2 as D (6 bases). The CDR3 covers 16 residues. Germline V lookup: CDR1 SGDLS, CDR2 YYNGEE. V lost 4 bases and J 0 bases, leaving 17 bases between the germline ends. CDR3: CASSPGGAVFSYEQYF. CDR3 nucleotide sequence: TGTGCCAGCAGCCCAGGAGGGGCCGTCTTCTCCTACGAGCAGTACTTC.

This clone occurred a few times. The rearrangement joins TRBV7-2 to TRBJ2-3; 10 bases line up with TRBD1. The CDR3 totals 15 residues. V trimming: 3 bases; J trimming: 1 base; junction bases outside the gene matches: 1. Germline CDR1 and CDR2: SGHTA and FQGNSA. The CDR3, as DNA: TGTGCCAGCAGCTTTGGGACAGGGGGCACAGATACGCAGTATTTT. Protein product: CASSFGTGGTDTQYF.

The chain links TRBV15 to TRBJ1-5, with D tentatively TRBD1 (6 bases). The length of the CDR3 is 15 residues. The germline gives CDR1 LNHNV, CDR2 YYDKDF (reference sequence). V gave up 1 base and J gave up 7 bases, with 14 bases separating them. As DNA, the CDR3 is TGTGCCACCAGCAGAGTTGTGGGGGCCGGGCAGCCCCAGCATTTT. This gives the protein CATSRVVGAGQPQHF.

This clone came up a few times. V usage is TRBV5-1 and J usage is TRBJ2-2; TRBD1 agrees at 9 bases. Per germline, CDR1 SGHRS and CDR2 YFSETQ. With 4 bases clipped from V and 7 bases from J, the junction kept 8 bases outside the gene matches. This CDR3 contains 15 residues. The chain's CDR3 is CASSPGQGIGGELFF. The CDR3 DNA reads as TGCGCCAGCAGCCCGGGACAGGGTATCGGCGGGGAGCTGTTTTTT.

The V and J genes are TRBV25-1 and TRBJ1-2; D is possibly TRBD1 (6 bases). From germline, CDR1 is MGHDK and CDR2 SYGVNS. The CDR3 runs 14 residues. With 3 bases removed from V and 4 bases from J, the gap between germline ends came to 12 bases. The CDR3 protein is CASSERTVSYGYTF. For the CDR3, the DNA is TGTGCCAGCAGTGAGAGGACAGTGAGCTATGGCTACACCTTC.

In its sample, this clone was seen a few times. This chain joins TRBV29-1 and TRBJ1-4, with D possibly being TRBD1 (5 bases). CDR1 is SQVTM and CDR2 is ANQGSEA in the germline V gene. V lost 5 bases and J 6 bases, leaving 16 bases between the germline ends. This CDR3 region has 14 residues. The DNA of the CDR3 is TGCAGCGTTAGGGTTGGGTCCAGGGATGAAAAACTGTTTTTT. It specifies CSVRVGSRDEKLFF.

This clone was recorded a few times. The genes are TRBV14 and TRBJ1-2; D remains unclear. The V gene lost 1 base and the J gene lost 8 bases, with 8 bases spanning the gap. This CDR3 contains 12 residues. Germline CDR1 and CDR2: SGHDN and FVKESK. CDR3 loop: CASSQGARGYTF. In DNA form, the CDR3 reads TGTGCCAGCAGCCAAGGGGCACGGGGCTACACCTTC.

The V gene is TRBV28, the J gene TRBJ1-5, with D maybe TRBD1 (5 bases). Germline V lookup: CDR1 MDHEN, CDR2 SYDVKM. CDR3 size: 12 residues. V was trimmed by 8 bases and J by 3 bases, leaving 8 bases between them. The chain's CDR3 is CASGASNQPQHF. CDR3 bases: TGTGCCAGCGGGGCCTCCAATCAGCCCCAGCATTTT.

This clone was seen a handful of times. This chain links TRBV7-9 with TRBJ1-6, with TRBD1 as a possible D gene (6 bases). V was pared by 4 bases and J by 3 bases, with 22 bases between. The CDR3 sequence is 19 residues long. Germline values: CDR1 SEHNR, CDR2 FQNEAQ (reference sequence). The CDR3 DNA reads TGTGCCAGCAGCTCCCCGAAGAAACAGGGATCGGACTATAATTCACCCCTCCACTTT. It codes for CASSSPKKQGSDYNSPLHF.

The chain combines TRBV7-9 with TRBJ1-4; the D gene is possibly TRBD1 (6 bases). The CDR3 covers 16 residues. In germline, CDR1 is SEHNR, CDR2 FQNEAQ (reference sequence). Trimming stripped 5 bases from V and 0 bases from J, with 13 bases between. This CDR3 is CASSDTGIATNEKLFF. The DNA of the CDR3 is TGTGCCAGCAGCGACACAGGGATCGCAACTAATGAAAAACTGTTTTTT.

This clone has a handful of counts. The V and J genes are TRBV2 and TRBJ2-1, with D perhaps TRBD1 (5 bases). The CDR3 is 15 residues long. Germline assignment: CDR1 SNHLY and CDR2 FYNNEI. V lost 6 bases and J lost 5, with 17 bases in between. The CDR3 loop is CASSLFQGINNEQFF. The CDR3 DNA reads TGTGCCAGCAGCCTCTTCCAGGGAATTAACAATGAGCAGTTCTTC.

This clone showed up just a few times. This specimen includes other DNA sequences encoding the same CDR3. The V and J genes are TRBV14 and TRBJ2-5; D gene ambiguous. With 5 bases removed from V and 1 base from J, the gap between germline ends came to 2 bases. The CDR3 runs to 11 residues. In germline, CDR1 is SGHDN, CDR2 FVKESK. This CDR3 reads CASSGQETQYF. The CDR3 DNA is TGTGCCAGCAGCGGCCAAGAGACCCAGTACTTC.

The chain has TRBV29-1 and TRBJ1-2; 9 bases are shared with TRBD1. The length of the CDR3 is 10 residues. In germline, CDR1 is SQVTM, CDR2 ANQGSEA. With 7 bases clipped from V and 11 bases from J, the junction kept 5 bases outside the gene matches. CDR3 coding DNA: TGCAGCGGAGGGGACAGGGCTTACACCTTC. Its protein product is CSGGDRAYTF.

J is TRBJ2-3 and V is TRBV4-3, with a weak D call TRBD2 (5 bases). Germline V gives CDR1 LGHNA, CDR2 YSLEER. This CDR3 is 16 amino acids long. With 4 bases removed from V and 0 bases from J, the gap between germline ends came to 14 bases. CDR3 in DNA: TGCGCCAGCAGCCTGGGGAGCGCTGCTAGCACAGATACGCAGTATTTT. This encodes CASSLGSAASTDTQYF.